The source of this T cell receptor (beta chain) is a study of Ad26.COV2.S vaccination and SARS-CoV-2 variants. Overall study context: Intramuscularly, Ad26.COV2.S was given either once or twice, 56 days apart.

TCRdb keeps only in-frame clones here, not all; method: immunoSEQ multiplex PCR. The table has over 400,000 clones, 90% seen once; the top ten hold roughly 4.3%. The CDR3 totals 14 residues. The V gene's germline CDR1 is LGHNA and CDR2 YSLEER. Specified treatment: 15 to 20 received Ad26.COV2.S at low or high dose, single or two shots; roughly five received placebo; per-sample allocation not given. Day 63 following the first vaccine or placebo injection was when the samples were taken. Comment on this clone: Sequence at one end of the junction differs from germline and may be a read error.

This sample comprised peripheral blood, obtained in a trial of Ad26.COV2.S vaccine versus placebo. The chain combines TRBV4-3 with TRBJ2-7; possible D gene TRBD1, 6 bases. The sequence came from a person between 18 and 65 years old who received the Ad26.COV2.S COVID-19 vaccine or a placebo. CDR3 DNA sequence: TGCACCAGCAGCCAACTAACGCAGGGGAACGAGCAGTACTTC. This codes for CTSSQLTQGNEQYF.